One TCR beta chain is described in this entry. Its antigen is unknown. The ends lost 5 bases at V and 4 bases at J; junction bases unmatched: 7. Germline CDR1 is DFQATT and CDR2 is SNEGSKA (reference sequence). This CDR3 contains 15 residues. The data originate from a study of blood T cells in healthy people across ages. Findings of the study overall: There was no known CMV status for donors, so expanded clonotype changes were possibly confounded. Whereas aged donors had fewer naive CD4+ cells, long-lived donors had more of them and higher diversity.

PCR was performed a second time for about 7 to 12 cycles using a sample-barcoded 5' primer and a J-beta primer mix. TCRdb processed the 5' RACE reads anew with MiXCR; each CDR3 protein has one entry. The sample holds approximately 2,000,000 distinct CDR3 sequences, 39% seen once. The receptor comes from a human donor in good health. The chain carries TRBV20-1 and TRBJ2-1, with 11 positions matching TRBD2. Specimen: blood. The CDR3 sequence is CSAHLAGGVYNEQFF. The CDR3 coding sequence is TGCAGTGCTCATCTAGCGGGGGGTGTGTACAATGAGCAGTTCTTC.